This T cell receptor (beta chain) was captured in a study of blood T cell repertoires in COVID-19. Study in general: Samples representing acute and convalescent COVID-19 were sourced from the United States, Italy and Spain.

This table comes from immunoSEQ multiplex PCR, and its TCRdb copy is limited to in-frame clones, with some not included. The data show 110,000 or so clones, roughly 80% seen once. CDR1 SGHVS and CDR2 FQNEAQ come from the germline V gene. Germline trimming cut 5 bases from V and 1 base from J; bases unmatched to any gene: 3. The CDR3 extends over 15 amino acids. The chain couples TRBV7-8 to TRBJ2-3; TRBD2 matches at 10 bases. The sequenced sample was peripheral blood. This TCR was recovered from a human donor in a cohort sampled during active COVID-19. CDR3 sequence reads: CASSKTSGGTDTQYF. CDR3 sequence (DNA): TGTGCCAGCAGCAAAACTAGCGGGGGCACAGATACGCAGTATTTT.